This passage covers 22 T cell receptor beta chains from one sample sequenced in a study of blood T cell repertoires in COVID-19. Clones were sequenced by immunoSEQ multiplex PCR, and TCRdb holds only the in-frame ones, with some missing. This table holds 150,000 to 200,000 clones, 80% found once. The sequencing sample was made of PBMCs or T cells enriched from blood (not recorded which). All receptors come from a man in his forties who had recovered from COVID-19.

This sequence joins TRBV5-1 and TRBJ2-5; 10 bases line up with TRBD2. The CDR3 spans 15 residues. Trimming removed 0 bases from V and 5 bases from J; junction bases left unmatched: 4. Germline V gives CDR1 SGHRS, CDR2 YFSETQ. The CDR3, as DNA: TGCGCCAGCAGCTTGGTCCTTAGCGGGGGGGAGACCCAGTACTTC. It encodes CASSLVLSGGETQYF.

The CDR3 here is CASSLIAGAYNEQFF. The CDR3 coding sequence is TGTGCCAGCAGCTTAATTGCGGGGGCCTACAATGAGCAGTTCTTC. The chain employs TRBV7-9 and TRBJ2-1; TRBD2 matches 7 bases. This CDR3 has 15 residues. V shed 2 bases, J shed 2 bases, and the junction held 3 bases outside the gene matches. Germline CDR1 reads SEHNR; CDR2 reads FQNEAQ (reference sequence).

The J gene is TRBJ2-2, the V gene TRBV7-7; D not resolved. V lost 5 bases and J 0 bases, leaving 7 bases between the germline ends. Per germline, CDR1 SSHAT and CDR2 FNYEAQ (reference sequence). CDR3 length: 14 amino acids. The CDR3 sequence is CASSVTPNTGELFF. DNA for the CDR3: TGTGCCAGCAGCGTGACACCGAACACCGGGGAGCTGTTTTTT. Full variable domain (rest looked up from reference TRBV7-7 and TRBJ2-2): GAGVSQSPRYKVTKRGQDVTLRCDPISSHATLYWYQQALGQGPEFLTYFNYEAQPDKSGLPSDRFSAERPEGSISTLTIQRTEQRDSAMYRCASSVTPNTGELFFGEGSRLTVL.

V gene TRBV7-9 combines with J gene TRBJ2-1; 11 bases match TRBD2. The CDR3 length is 19 residues. After removal of 5 bases from V and 1 base from J, the junction contained 13 bases not matched to a gene. In germline, CDR1 is SEHNR, CDR2 FQNEAQ (reference sequence). CDR3 nucleotides: TGTGCCAGCAGCGGGACCCCTTTAGCGGGGGGGCCTTCCTACAATGAGCAGTTCTTC. Its protein product is CASSGTPLAGGPSYNEQFF.

The chain has TRBV3-1 (or the pseudogene TRBV3-2) and TRBJ2-1; perhaps TRBD2 as D (7 bases). V dropped 1 base and J dropped 0 bases, with 22 bases sitting between them. The CDR3 runs to 20 residues. Germline loops: CDR1 LGHDT, CDR2 YNNKEL (reference sequence). CDR3 DNA sequence: TGTGCCAGCAGCCAAGTGCGGACTGGCGGGGGCCCGAGCTCCTACAATGAGCAGTTCTTC. It specifies CASSQVRTGGGPSSYNEQFF.

The V gene is TRBV7-2, the J gene TRBJ2-7; a weak D match, TRBD2 (7 bases). The CDR3 spans 17 residues. Germline-derived CDR1 and CDR2 are SGHTA and FQGNSA. Trimming cost V 0 bases and J 3 bases, with 18 bases left between them. This CDR3 reads CASSLAWAGARFYEQYF. DNA for the CDR3: TGTGCCAGCAGCTTAGCTTGGGCGGGGGCTCGGTTCTACGAGCAGTACTTC.

This clone appeared a single time. V is TRBV6-5 and J is TRBJ1-3, with 9 bases aligning to TRBD1. This CDR3 has 14 amino acids. Unmatched junction bases numbered 8, after V lost 7 bases and J lost 7 bases. CDR1 is MNHEY and CDR2 is SVGAGI in the germline V gene. The CDR3 nucleotides read TGTGCCAGCAAGCGTTTAGACAGGGGGAACACCATATATTTT. Its translation is CASKRLDRGNTIYF.

V usage is TRBV6-5 and J usage is TRBJ1-4; D is unclear. The CDR3 sequence is 13 residues long. Trimming took off 8 bases at V and 6 bases at J, with 13 bases between the two ends. In germline, CDR1 is MNHEY, CDR2 SVGAGI. CDR3 nucleotides: TGTGCCAGCGCTACAGACCCGTATGAAAAACTGTTTTTT. This translates into CASATDPYEKLFF.

The rearrangement joins TRBV5-1 to TRBJ1-1, with 7 bases aligning to TRBD1. There are 14 residues in the CDR3. Germline trimming cut 4 bases from V and 8 bases from J; bases unmatched to any gene: 11. The germline gives CDR1 SGHRS, CDR2 YFSETQ. CDR3 nucleotides: TGCGCCAGCAGCGCCCGGGACAGCAATTCCGAAGCTTTCTTT. This encodes CASSARDSNSEAFF.

V and J are TRBV19 and TRBJ1-5; 8 bases are a match to TRBD1. Trimming cost V 3 bases and J 7 bases; bases outside gene matches: 8. The germline V gene has CDR1 LNHDA and CDR2 SQIVND (reference sequence). This CDR3 contains 15 residues. The CDR3 nucleotides are TGTGCCAGTAGTATCGCCAGGGGGCATGACCAGCCCCAGCATTTT. The encoded protein is CASSIARGHDQPQHF.

The chain combines TRBV9 with TRBJ2-3; 9 positions match TRBD2. The CDR3 is 15 residues long. CDR1 and CDR2 from the germline V gene are SGDLS and YYNGEE. The J segment lost 4 bases and the V segment lost 3 bases, leaving 6 bases of the junction unmatched. The CDR3 protein is CASSGPGLAPDTQYF. CDR3 nucleotides: TGTGCCAGCAGCGGACCGGGACTAGCCCCAGATACGCAGTATTTT.

The chain couples TRBV18 to TRBJ2-5; perhaps TRBD2 as D (5 bases). V was trimmed by 6 bases and J by 5 bases, leaving 16 bases between them. The germline CDR1 and CDR2 sequences are KGHSH and LQKENI. The CDR3 totals 14 residues. CDR3 protein: CASSRNRGGETQYF. The CDR3 coding sequence is TGTGCCAGCTCCAGGAATCGGGGTGGGGAGACCCAGTACTTC.

The chain uses TRBV30 and TRBJ2-1, with 11 positions matching TRBD2. This CDR3 region has 14 residues. The ends lost 3 bases at V and 10 bases at J; junction bases unmatched: 8. The germline CDR1 and CDR2 sequences are GTSNPN and SVGIG (reference sequence). CDR3: CAWRPSGGHDEQFF. The CDR3 DNA sequence: TGTGCCTGGAGACCTAGCGGGGGGCATGACGAGCAGTTCTTC.

This clone was seen once. J is TRBJ2-1 and V is TRBV7-6, with D tentatively TRBD2 (7 bases). V was trimmed by 5 bases and J by 2 bases, leaving 10 bases between them. Germline CDR1 and CDR2: SGHVS and FNYEAQ. This CDR3 spans 14 amino acids. The CDR3 is CASSRGGAYNEQFF. CDR3 bases: TGTGCCAGCAGCCGAGGGGGGGCCTACAATGAGCAGTTCTTC.

This clone has a single count. This same CDR3 is encoded by further DNA sequences in the sample. The rearrangement links TRBV7-9 to TRBJ1-1, with TRBD1 identical over 7 bases. Trimming removed 5 bases from V and 6 bases from J; junction bases left unmatched: 3. Germline V CDR1 and CDR2: SEHNR, FQNEAQ (reference sequence). There are 12 residues in the CDR3. The CDR3 reads CASSPGGSEAFF. The CDR3 DNA sequence: TGTGCCAGCAGCCCAGGGGGTTCTGAAGCTTTCTTT.

This clone was observed once. This chain uses TRBV21-1 with TRBJ1-5. TRBV21-1 is marked as a pseudogene. The CDR3 has 13 residues. Written as DNA, the CDR3 is TGTGCCAGCAGCCCCTCCGAGCATCAGCCCCAGCATTTT. Its protein is CASSPSEHQPQHF.

V gene TRBV18 combines with J gene TRBJ1-5, with D maybe TRBD1 (5 bases). The CDR3 covers 16 residues. Per germline, CDR1 KGHSH and CDR2 LQKENI. The ends were cut back, 0 bases at V and 2 bases at J, with 11 bases in the middle. CDR3 DNA: TGTGCCAGCTCACCACCGGGAGGGGAAGGCAATCAGCCCCAGCATTTT. Its translation is CASSPPGGEGNQPQHF.

The chain combines TRBV29-1 with TRBJ1-1, with 7 bases that match TRBD1. The CDR3 consists of 12 residues. J was trimmed by 6 bases and V by 7 bases; bases with no gene match: 8. Germline loops: CDR1 SQVTM, CDR2 ANQGSEA. DNA for the CDR3: TGCAGCGCAAACAGGGGACGGGCTGAAGCTTTCTTT. As protein: CSANRGRAEAFF.

This clone was observed once. The gene calls are TRBV7-3 and TRBJ2-7; D gene uncertain. The ends were cut back, 11 bases at V and 4 bases at J, with 6 bases in the middle. Germline CDR1 reads SGHTA; CDR2 reads FQGTGA. This CDR3 spans 9 amino acids. The CDR3 sequence is CAQTYEQYV. DNA for the CDR3: TGTGCCCAAACTTACGAGCAGTACGTC.

The rearrangement uses TRBV5-6 and TRBJ2-7; a weak D match, TRBD1 (6 bases). The CDR3 contains 12 residues. Trimming removed 2 bases from V and 4 bases from J, with 7 bases in between. Germline V gene lookup returns CDR1 SGHDT and CDR2 YYEEEE. Here the CDR3 reads CASSFGQYEQYF. CDR3 in DNA: TGTGCCAGCAGCTTCGGACAGTACGAGCAGTACTTC.

The rearrangement joins TRBV1 to TRBJ2-1; the table names TRBD2, a call not compared with the DNA. TRBV1 is labeled a pseudogene. The CDR3 sequence is 17 residues long. The CDR3 nucleotides are TGCACCAGCAGCCAAGATAGGACTAGCGGGGGCCCCAATGAGCAGTTCTTC. Amino acid sequence: CTSSQDRTSGGPNEQFF.

The V and J genes are TRBV5-4 and TRBJ1-2, with D maybe TRBD1 (6 bases). The germline V gene has CDR1 SGHNT and CDR2 YYREEE (reference sequence). With 4 bases removed from V and 8 bases from J, the gap between germline ends came to 15 bases. The CDR3 is 13 amino acids. The CDR3 loop is CASSPSAGVGYTF. The DNA of the CDR3 is TGTGCCAGCAGCCCATCAGCAGGGGTGGGCTACACCTTC.